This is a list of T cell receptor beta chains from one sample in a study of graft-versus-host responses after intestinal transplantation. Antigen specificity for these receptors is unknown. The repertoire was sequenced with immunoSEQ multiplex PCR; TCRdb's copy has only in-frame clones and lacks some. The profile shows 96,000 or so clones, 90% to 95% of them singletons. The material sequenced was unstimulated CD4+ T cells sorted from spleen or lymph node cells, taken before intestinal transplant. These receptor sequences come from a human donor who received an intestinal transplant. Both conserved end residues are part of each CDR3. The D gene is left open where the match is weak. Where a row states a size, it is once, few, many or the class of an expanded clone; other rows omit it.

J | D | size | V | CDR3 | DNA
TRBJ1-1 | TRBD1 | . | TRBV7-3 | CASSSTGVLMNTEAFF | TGTGCCAGCAGCTCAACAGGGGTACTGATGAACACTGAAGCTTTCTTT
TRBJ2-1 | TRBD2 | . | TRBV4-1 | CASSQDPPISGRVSYNEQFF | TGCGCCAGCAGCCAAGATCCCCCAATTAGCGGGAGAGTCTCCTACAATGAGCAGTTCTTC
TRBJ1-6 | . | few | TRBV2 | CASSEYKISPLHF | TGTGCCAGCAGTGAATACAAGATATCACCCCTCCACTTT
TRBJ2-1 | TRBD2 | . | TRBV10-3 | CAISRTSGRPGNEQFF | TGTGCCATCAGTCGGACTAGCGGGAGGCCGGGCAATGAGCAGTTCTTC
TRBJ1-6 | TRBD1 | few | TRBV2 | CASRIQDRHTNSPLHF | TGTGCCAGCAGGATTCAGGACAGGCACACTAATTCACCCCTCCACTTT
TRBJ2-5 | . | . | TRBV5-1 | CASSLKDRSGTQYF | TGCGCCAGCAGCTTGAAAGACAGGTCCGGGACCCAGTACTTC
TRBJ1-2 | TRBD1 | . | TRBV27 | CASDFFVRQGYGYTF | TGTGCCAGCGACTTTTTCGTACGACAGGGCTATGGCTACACCTTC
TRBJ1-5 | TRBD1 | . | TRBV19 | CASNPIDRGRNQPQHF | TGTGCCAGTAATCCAATAGACAGGGGCAGAAATCAGCCCCAGCATTTT
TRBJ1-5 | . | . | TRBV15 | CATSSLGEPQHF | TGTGCCACCAGCAGCCTCGGGGAGCCCCAGCATTTT
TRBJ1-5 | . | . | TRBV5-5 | CASSLVPDNQPQHF | TGTGCCAGCAGCTTGGTGCCAGATAATCAGCCCCAGCATTTT
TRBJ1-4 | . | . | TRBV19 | CASSIQGATNEKLFF | TGTGCCAGTAGTATACAGGGTGCAACTAATGAAAAACTGTTTTTT
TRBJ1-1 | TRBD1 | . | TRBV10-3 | CAICEGQGNTEAFF | TGTGCCATCTGTGAGGGACAGGGGAACACTGAAGCTTTCTTT
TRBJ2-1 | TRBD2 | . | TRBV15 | CATSRGLAGTSDEQFF | TGTGCCACCAGCAGAGGCCTAGCGGGAACGAGCGATGAGCAGTTCTTC
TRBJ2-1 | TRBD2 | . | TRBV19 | CASTRLAGARNEQFF | TGTGCCAGTACCCGACTAGCGGGAGCCCGTAATGAGCAGTTCTTC
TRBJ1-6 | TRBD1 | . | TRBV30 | CAWSTGQVMNSPLHF | TGTGCCTGGAGTACGGGACAGGTCATGAATTCACCCCTCCACTTT